The clone carrying this T cell receptor (beta chain) has just a few counts. The antigen is undetermined. The length of the CDR3 is 17 residues. Trimming cost V 7 bases and J 0 bases, with 19 bases left between them. TCR alpha and TCR beta cDNA libraries with sample barcodes and UMIs came from 5'RACE using constant-segment primers. TCRdb reprocessed the 5' RACE reads via MiXCR and lists one record per CDR3 protein. The sample records about 360,000 distinct CDR3 sequences, under 15% being singletons. These data come from a study of T-cell memory formation after mild COVID-19. Notes on the study in general: Pre-infection memory harbored some responding clones, suggesting cross-reactive memory joined. Contracting clones, day 15 to 85, had balanced CD4/CD8, and later expanders favored CD4+. Clones which contracted sat mainly in CM and EM if CD4+, and in EMRA if CD8+.

The gene calls are TRBV12-3 or TRBV12-4 and TRBJ2-1; either TRBD1 or TRBD2 may fit D (5 bases each). Specimen: PBMCs or a T cell subset sorted from them (not recorded which). The receptor was isolated from a man between 18 and 29 years old who had mild COVID-19 (a few samples of this study predate the infection). Cell type and time point are not known. For the CDR3, the DNA is TGTGCCAGCAAAAGGGACCGGACTGCAAGCTCCTACAATGAGCAGTTCTTC. It is translated as CASKRDRTASSYNEQFF.